A selection of T cell receptor beta chains follows, all from one sample in a study of T cells after yellow fever vaccination. One entry per CDR3 protein results from TCRdb running MiXCR on the 5' RACE reads. This table has 500,000 to 650,000 distinct CDR3 sequences, 17% appearing once. Sequencing used PBMCs, obtained less than 6 days after the first yellow fever vaccination. The receptors were sampled from a man between 18 and 35 years old who received the YFV17D yellow fever vaccine. CDR3s include the opening cysteine and the closing phenylalanine or tryptophan. Each record gives: J gene, D gene, V gene, clone size, CDR3 length, CDR3 DNA, CDR3 protein. D genes are given only for firm matches. Rows give clone size only sometimes, using once, few, many, or a class for an expanded clone.

>TRBJ2-7|NA|TRBV5-1|NA|12
TGCGCCAGCAGCCCCCATGGGGTTGAGCAGTACTTC
CASSPHGVEQYF
>TRBJ2-6|NA|TRBV14|NA|13
TGTGCCAGCAGGCCTGACCCGGCCAACGTCCTGACTTTC
CASRPDPANVLTF
>TRBJ2-3|NA|TRBV4-3|NA|17
TGCGCCAGCAGCCAAGATAGGGGGGTGGGAAACACAGATACGCAGTATTTT
CASSQDRGVGNTDTQYF
>TRBJ2-2|NA|TRBV7-2|few|13
TGTGCCAGCAGCTCAAGCGACACCGGGGAGCTGTTTTTT
CASSSSDTGELFF
>TRBJ1-1|TRBD1|TRBV5-6|few|17
TGTGCCAGCAGCTTGGCCGGGACAGGTTTATTTGCGGCTGAAGCTTTCTTT
CASSLAGTGLFAAEAFF
>TRBJ2-5|TRBD1|TRBV5-1|many|11
TGCGCCACGGGACAGGGAGAGACCCAGTACTTC
CATGQGETQYF
>TRBJ1-2|TRBD1|TRBV7-2|NA|13
TGTGCCAGCAGCCCCGGACAGGTTATTAGCTACACCTTC
CASSPGQVISYTF
>TRBJ1-3|NA|TRBV6-5|many|14
TGTGCCAGCAGTTCAGGGGCCTCTGGAAACACCATATATTTT
CASSSGASGNTIYF
>TRBJ1-6|NA|TRBV12-3/TRBV12-4|NA|14
TGTGCCAGCAGTTTCTCCAGGGGCAATTCACCCCTCCACTTT
CASSFSRGNSPLHF
>TRBJ1-5|NA|TRBV5-1|NA|15
TGCGCCAGCAGCTTGTTGACAGTAGGGATTCAGCCCCAGCATTTT
CASSLLTVGIQPQHF
>TRBJ2-1|NA|TRBV4-3|NA|13
TGCGCCAGCAGCCAAAAGGGTCCCCATGAGCAGTTCTTC
CASSQKGPHEQFF
>TRBJ1-6|NA|TRBV2|NA|14
TGTGCCAGCGCGCACACTTTCTTTAATTCACCCCTCCACTTT
CASAHTFFNSPLHF
>TRBJ2-2|NA|TRBV4-3|few|15
TGCGCCAGCAGTCCCTGGTCCGTAAACACCGGGGAGCTGTTTTTT
CASSPWSVNTGELFF
>TRBJ2-7|TRBD1|TRBV7-2|NA|14
TGTGCCAGCAGCGAGAGGGACAGAAGCTACGAGCAGTACTTC
CASSERDRSYEQYF
>TRBJ2-2|NA|TRBV4-2|NA|13
TGTGCCAGCAGCCAAGATAAACCCGGGGAGCTGTTTTTT
CASSQDKPGELFF
>TRBJ2-5|NA|TRBV20-1|few|12
TGCAGTGCCAACGGACCGGGGGAGACCCAGTACTTC
CSANGPGETQYF
>TRBJ2-3|NA|TRBV20-1|few|12
TGCAGTGCGACAGCCCGGGCAGATACGCAGTATTTT
CSATARADTQYF
>TRBJ2-1|TRBD1|TRBV7-3|NA|13
TGTGCCAGCAGCATGACAGGGGACAATGAGCAGTTCTTC
CASSMTGDNEQFF
>TRBJ2-3|NA|TRBV4-2|NA|17
TGTGCCAGCAGCCAAGATATTGGAGCTACCCGGGGCGATACGCAGTATTTT
CASSQDIGATRGDTQYF
>TRBJ2-2|TRBD2|TRBV4-2|NA|20
TGTGCCAGCAGCCCCCAAGGGTCTGGACTAGCGGGGGGGCACACCGGGGAGCTGTTTTTT
CASSPQGSGLAGGHTGELFF
>TRBJ1-5|NA|TRBV12-3/TRBV12-4|NA|15
TGTGCCAGCAGTTTTGGACGATCGGGCAATCAGCCCCAGCATTTT
CASSFGRSGNQPQHF
>TRBJ1-5|NA|TRBV7-2|NA|13
TGTGCCAGCAGCTTATTGGTGTATCAGCCCCAGCATTTT
CASSLLVYQPQHF
>TRBJ2-1|TRBD2|TRBV2|NA|17
TGTGCCAGCAGCAGGCCCGCCGGACTAGCGGGCTACAATGAGCAGTTCTTC
CASSRPAGLAGYNEQFF
>TRBJ1-1|TRBD1|TRBV15|few|13
TGTGCCACCAGCAGCAGGGGGCCAACTGAAGCTTTCTTT
CATSSRGPTEAFF
>TRBJ2-5|TRBD2|TRBV18|few|15
TGTGCCAGCTCACTTAGAGCGGGGGCAGAGGAGACCCAGTACTTC
CASSLRAGAEETQYF
>TRBJ1-2|NA|TRBV11-2|NA|13
TGTGCCAGCAGCTTGGGGGACTATGAGGGCTACACCTTC
CASSLGDYEGYTF
>TRBJ1-2|NA|TRBV19|once|16
TGTGCCAGTAGTACGGGGCGACTGTTGGGTGACTATGGCTACACCTTC
CASSTGRLLGDYGYTF
>TRBJ1-1|TRBD1|TRBV4-3|once|17
TGCGCCAGCAGCCAAGATATCCGGGACAGGTTGAACACTGAAGCTTTCTTT
CASSQDIRDRLNTEAFF
>TRBJ2-3|TRBD2|TRBV10-1|NA|16
TGCGCCAGCAGCGGACTAGCGGGGGACCGCACAGATACGCAGTATTTT
CASSGLAGDRTDTQYF
>TRBJ2-2|NA|TRBV7-9|NA|15
TGTGCCAGCAGTATCCAGGGGGGATCACCGGGGAGCTTGTCCTTT
CASSIQGGSPGSLSF
>TRBJ1-2|TRBD1|TRBV20-1|many|15
TGCAGTGCTCAAGAGGATGGGACAGCTAACTATGGCTACACCTTC
CSAQEDGTANYGYTF
>TRBJ2-2|NA|TRBV6-5|few|14
TGTGCCAGCAGTTACGAAGCCCTAACCGGGGAGCTGTTTTTT
CASSYEALTGELFF
>TRBJ2-3|TRBD2|TRBV12-3/TRBV12-4|few|13
TGTGCCAGCACTAATAGCGGGGCAGATACGCAGTATTTT
CASTNSGADTQYF
>TRBJ1-2|NA|TRBV5-1|few|15
TGCGCCAGCAGCTTGGGAGCTCCAGGACTTTATGGCTACACCTTC
CASSLGAPGLYGYTF
>TRBJ2-3|NA|TRBV25-1|few|13
TGTGCCAGTAGCCGTCTAGCGACAGATACGCAGTATTTT
CASSRLATDTQYF
>TRBJ2-3|NA|TRBV29-1|few|9
TGCAGCGTAGGGTTTACGCAGTATTTT
CSVGFTQYF
>TRBJ2-3|NA|TRBV13|NA|14
TGTGCCAGCAGCTTAGGGGTAGGTCGAGATACGCAGTATTTT
CASSLGVGRDTQYF
>TRBJ1-6|NA|TRBV7-9|NA|15
TGTGCCAGCAGCCTCCGGCAGGGGCCTTATTCACCCCTCCACTTT
CASSLRQGPYSPLHF
>TRBJ1-5|TRBD1|TRBV9|few|15
TGTGCCAGCAGCCCAGGGGGAGGGGGCGGTCAGCCCCAGCATTTT
CASSPGGGGGQPQHF
>TRBJ1-3|NA|TRBV5-1|many|14
TGCGCCAGCAGCTTAAGGACGGGGGGAAACACCATATATTTT
CASSLRTGGNTIYF
>TRBJ1-1|NA|TRBV29-1|NA|12
TGCACCCCGGCAGGATCCCCGGGAATGGCTTTCTTT
CTPAGSPGMAFF
>TRBJ2-5|NA|TRBV12-5|NA|12
TGTGCTAGTGGTTTGGTAAGAGAGACCCAGTACTTC
CASGLVRETQYF
>TRBJ1-4|NA|TRBV7-2|NA|15
TGTGCCAGCAGCTTATTCGGGGGCGCAGATGAAAAACTGTTTTTT
CASSLFGGADEKLFF
>TRBJ2-5|NA|TRBV18|NA|13
TGTGCCAGCTCACTCATGAGGGAAGAGACCCAGTACTTC
CASSLMREETQYF
>TRBJ2-2|NA|TRBV24-1|many|11
TGTGCCACCAGTGTCAACGGGGAGCTGTTTTTT
CATSVNGELFF
>TRBJ2-1|NA|TRBV7-9|NA|12
TGTGCCAGCAGCGTCAGGGTTGGTGAGCAGTTCTTC
CASSVRVGEQFF
>TRBJ2-1|NA|TRBV20-1|NA|14
TGCAGTGCTAACCCAGCGGGTGCGGGGCATGAGCAGTTCTTC
CSANPAGAGHEQFF
>TRBJ2-5|TRBD2|TRBV5-4|NA|14
TGTGCCAGCAGCGCCGGGACTAGGCAAGAGACCCAGTACTTC
CASSAGTRQETQYF
>TRBJ1-3|NA|TRBV7-2|few|16
TGTGCCAGCAGCTTAGTTTACGGGGAAGCTGGAAACACCATATATTTT
CASSLVYGEAGNTIYF
>TRBJ1-4|NA|TRBV7-2|NA|14
TGTGCCAGCAGCTTAGGCGCAGGGTTTGAAAAACTGTTTTTT
CASSLGAGFEKLFF
>TRBJ2-5|TRBD2|TRBV15|few|16
TGTGCCACCAGCAGAGATCGGCTAGCGGGGAGGGAGACCCAGTACTTC
CATSRDRLAGRETQYF
>TRBJ1-2|NA|TRBV5-1|few|14
TGCGCCAGCAGCTTGCGGCAGGGGAAGGGTGGCTACACCTTC
CASSLRQGKGGYTF